A selection of T cell receptor beta chains follows, all from one sample in a study of control samples from healthy donors and cancer patients. Clones were read by immunoSEQ multiplex PCR, and TCRdb kept only the in-frame ones, dropping some. In the table there are approximately 150,000 clones, roughly 90% of which are singletons. The sample consisted of blood. The receptor source for this set is a man aged 25 to 40 in good health. Each CDR3 is given with its conserved first and last residue. A D gene is named only where the DNA matches it firmly. A clone size is listed for some rows: how often the clone was seen (once, few, many), or a class if it is expanded.

v_call,d_call,clone_size,j_call,cdr3_aa,cdr3_nt
TRBV27,TRBD2,-,TRBJ2-3,CASSILAGTDTQYF,TGTGCCAGCAGTATATTAGCGGGAACAGATACGCAGTATTTT
TRBV19,-,-,TRBJ2-3,CASRDRERVLDTQYF,TGTGCCAGTAGGGACCGGGAGCGGGTGTTGGATACGCAGTATTTT
TRBV4-3,TRBD1,-,TRBJ2-2,CASSPGTGVSGELFF,TGCGCCAGCAGCCCCGGGACAGGTGTATCCGGGGAGCTGTTTTTT
TRBV29-1,TRBD2,-,TRBJ2-1,CSTLPSGSFNEQFF,TGCAGCACCCTTCCTAGCGGGAGTTTCAATGAGCAGTTCTTC
TRBV13,-,-,TRBJ2-2,CASSLRGEVTGELFF,TGTGCCAGCAGCTTGAGGGGCGAGGTCACCGGGGAGCTGTTTTTT
TRBV18,-,-,TRBJ1-5,CASSKVGAVNQPQHF,TGTGCCAGCTCTAAGGTTGGGGCAGTCAATCAGCCCCAGCATTTT
TRBV30,-,-,TRBJ2-7,CAWSFRDGYYEQYF,TGTGCCTGGAGTTTTAGAGACGGATACTACGAGCAGTACTTC
TRBV30,TRBD2,-,TRBJ2-5,CAWGPGLAETQYF,TGTGCCTGGGGGCCGGGACTAGCCGAGACCCAGTACTTC
TRBV7-2,TRBD2,-,TRBJ2-3,CASSYTSGGRPSTDTQYF,TGTGCCAGCAGCTATACTAGCGGGGGGCGACCTAGCACAGATACGCAGTATTTT
TRBV19,TRBD1,-,TRBJ2-1,CASSRTGLAINEQFF,TGTGCCAGTAGCCGGACAGGGTTGGCGATCAATGAGCAGTTCTTC
TRBV4-2,TRBD1,-,TRBJ1-1,CASSQEDRGLMGTEAFF,TGTGCCAGCAGCCAAGAGGACAGGGGGCTAATGGGCACTGAAGCTTTCTTT
TRBV6-5,-,once,TRBJ1-1,CASSYEPRSNTEAFF,TGTGCCAGCAGTTACGAGCCCAGATCGAACACTGAAGCTTTCTTT
TRBV6-5,TRBD1,-,TRBJ2-3,CASAGTGGFDTQYF,TGTGCCAGCGCAGGGACAGGGGGGTTTGATACGCAGTATTTT
TRBV7-9,TRBD2,-,TRBJ2-7,CASSLGGRAYEQYF,TGTGCCAGCAGCTTAGGCGGGAGGGCCTACGAGCAGTACTTC
TRBV27,-,-,TRBJ2-7,CASSATGTYNEQYF,TGTGCCAGCAGTGCCACCGGGACTTACAACGAGCAGTACTTC
TRBV5-6,-,-,TRBJ2-7,CASSLGGRYSSYEQYF,TGTGCCAGCAGCTTGGGAGGTAGGTACAGCTCCTACGAGCAGTACTTC
TRBV4-1,TRBD1,once,TRBJ2-7,CASSQEQGLYEQYF,TGCGCCAGCAGCCAAGAACAGGGGTTGTACGAGCAGTACTTC
TRBV3-1/TRBV3-2,-,-,TRBJ2-7,CASSHHRRVEEQYF,TGTGCCAGCAGCCACCATAGGAGGGTAGAAGAGCAGTACTTC
TRBV9,-,-,TRBJ2-7,CASSVLSMDEQYF,TGTGCCAGCAGCGTCCTTTCAATGGACGAGCAGTACTTC
TRBV18,-,few,TRBJ1-3,CASSPSITDTIYF,TGTGCCAGCTCACCAAGTATAACAGACACCATATATTTT
TRBV18,-,-,TRBJ1-1,CASSPGLEGLNTEAFF,TGTGCCAGCTCACCTGGGTTGGAGGGTTTGAACACTGAAGCTTTCTTT
TRBV27,TRBD1,-,TRBJ2-1,CASSLGTGSEQFF,TGTGCCAGCAGTTTAGGGACAGGAAGTGAGCAGTTCTTC
TRBV7-9,-,-,TRBJ2-7,CASSLVGGGKDYEQYF,TGTGCCAGCAGCTTGGTAGGTGGGGGTAAAGATTACGAGCAGTACTTC
TRBV24-1,TRBD1,-,TRBJ1-2,CATSDGGQYYGYTF,TGTGCCACCAGTGATGGGGGACAGTACTATGGCTACACCTTC
TRBV27,-,-,TRBJ1-2,CASSPTAANYGYTF,TGTGCCAGCTCGCCGACAGCAGCTAACTATGGCTACACCTTC
TRBV7-6,TRBD2,-,TRBJ2-6,CASSPRGDSGANVLTF,TGTGCCAGCAGCCCCCGGGGGGATTCTGGGGCCAACGTCCTGACTTTC
TRBV5-1,TRBD2,-,TRBJ2-1,CASSGGLAGAPNEQFF,TGCGCCAGCAGCGGGGGACTAGCGGGAGCCCCCAATGAGCAGTTCTTC
TRBV4-3,-,-,TRBJ1-2,CASSQPGVYGYTF,TGCGCCAGCAGCCAACCAGGGGTATACGGCTACACCTTC
TRBV7-6,-,-,TRBJ1-2,CASTPGLSNYGYTF,TGTGCCAGCACCCCGGGGCTATCTAACTATGGCTACACCTTC
TRBV9,TRBD1,-,TRBJ2-1,CASSYRQGSYNEQFF,TGTGCCAGCAGTTACCGACAGGGGTCGTACAATGAGCAGTTCTTC
TRBV10-3,TRBD2,-,TRBJ2-5,CAIRGTSQETQYF,TGTGCCATCAGAGGGACTAGCCAAGAGACCCAGTACTTC
TRBV5-4,TRBD2,-,TRBJ2-5,CASSRGGPPQETQYF,TGTGCCAGCAGCCGGGGAGGGCCACCCCAAGAGACCCAGTACTTC
TRBV19,-,-,TRBJ1-5,CASSTRGAFNQPQHF,TGTGCCAGTAGTACCCGGGGGGCCTTCAATCAGCCCCAGCATTTT
TRBV7-9,-,-,TRBJ1-2,CASSSPSLGGHDGYTF,TGTGCCAGCAGCTCCCCGTCTTTAGGGGGACACGATGGCTACACCTTC
TRBV27,-,-,TRBJ1-4,CASSLSSEQGKLFF,TGTGCCAGCAGTTTATCGTCGGAGCAGGGAAAACTGTTTTTT
TRBV5-4,TRBD1,-,TRBJ1-1,CASSVRTGTEAFF,TGTGCCAGCAGTGTTAGGACAGGGACTGAAGCTTTCTTT
TRBV7-2,TRBD2,-,TRBJ2-7,CASSTTSGLEYF,TGTGCCAGCAGCACGACTAGCGGACTTGAGTACTTC
TRBV6-5,-,-,TRBJ1-2,CASTPSGGLYGYTF,TGTGCCAGCACCCCCTCCGGGGGACTCTATGGCTACACCTTC
TRBV18,TRBD1,-,TRBJ1-4,CASSPGTGTSTTNEKLFF,TGTGCCAGCTCACCAGGGACAGGGACCTCTACAACTAATGAAAAACTGTTTTTT
TRBV19,-,-,TRBJ1-1,CASSWSMNTEAFF,TGTGCCAGTAGTTGGAGCATGAACACTGAAGCTTTCTTT
TRBV6-5,-,-,TRBJ1-2,CASSGDRIYGYTF,TGTGCCAGCAGCGGCGACAGGATCTATGGCTACACCTTC
TRBV5-6,-,-,TRBJ2-4,CASSWDGSAKNIQYF,TGTGCCAGCAGCTGGGACGGGAGCGCCAAAAACATTCAGTACTTC
TRBV9,TRBD1,-,TRBJ1-2,CASSSGQAHGYTF,TGTGCCAGCAGCTCGGGACAGGCGCATGGCTACACCTTC
TRBV10-3,-,-,TRBJ1-5,CATRRVGDSNQPQHF,TGTGCCACCCGGCGGGTGGGCGATAGCAATCAGCCCCAGCATTTT
TRBV18,-,few,TRBJ2-7,CASSPENLATYEQYF,TGTGCCAGCTCTCCAGAAAATTTGGCCACGTACGAGCAGTACTTC
TRBV24-1,TRBD2,-,TRBJ2-3,CATSDSATSGSTDTQYF,TGTGCCACCAGTGATTCAGCGACTAGCGGGAGCACAGATACGCAGTATTTT
TRBV2,TRBD2,-,TRBJ2-4,CASSDPGGRNIQYF,TGTGCCAGCAGTGACCCGGGGGGGCGAAACATTCAGTACTTC
TRBV27,-,-,TRBJ2-2,CASRENIGELFF,TGTGCCAGCAGAGAGAATATCGGGGAGCTGTTTTTT
TRBV5-1,-,-,TRBJ2-7,CASSLQEIHEQYF,TGCGCCAGCAGCTTGCAGGAGATCCACGAGCAGTACTTC
TRBV7-2,-,once,TRBJ2-3,CASNSRGGGGTDTQYF,TGTGCCAGCAACTCAAGAGGGGGGGGCGGCACAGATACGCAGTATTTT
TRBV24-1,TRBD1,-,TRBJ2-2,CAIHSGTGDTGELFF,TGTGCCATCCATAGCGGGACAGGGGACACCGGGGAGCTGTTTTTT
TRBV5-6,-,-,TRBJ1-5,CASSLRVGNQPQHF,TGTGCCAGCAGCCTCAGGGTGGGCAATCAGCCCCAGCATTTT
TRBV13,TRBD1,-,TRBJ2-7,CASSLRDRGYEQYF,TGTGCCAGCAGCCTTCGGGACAGGGGCTACGAGCAGTACTTC
TRBV15,TRBD2,-,TRBJ2-1,CATSRDPSGNEQFF,TGTGCCACCAGCAGAGATCCTAGCGGGAATGAGCAGTTCTTC
TRBV19,TRBD2,-,TRBJ2-5,CASLGAGEGETQYF,TGTGCCAGTTTAGGAGCGGGAGAGGGTGAGACCCAGTACTTC
TRBV5-4,TRBD1,-,TRBJ1-2,CASSLQGSYGYTF,TGTGCCAGCAGCTTACAGGGGAGCTATGGCTACACCTTC
TRBV5-5,TRBD1,-,TRBJ1-5,CASSFHYTDRSNQPQHF,TGTGCCAGCAGCTTCCATTATACGGACAGGAGCAATCAGCCCCAGCATTTT
TRBV7-8,-,-,TRBJ2-1,CASSLSGSGGEQFF,TGTGCCAGCAGCTTGTCAGGCTCCGGGGGTGAGCAGTTCTTC
TRBV7-6,TRBD1,-,TRBJ2-5,CASSSPDRGETQYF,TGTGCCAGCAGCTCTCCCGACAGGGGTGAGACCCAGTACTTC